This T cell receptor (beta chain) was retrieved from a study of cytomegalovirus exposure and HLA in healthy donors (dated by TCRdb to about 2017). About the full investigation: An earlier analysis of approximately 640 of the donors reported 276 Gb of sequence data and 117 million unique TCR beta sequences from 190 million or so T cells. An early release covering roughly 600 HLA-typed donors comprised about 290 gigabases of sequencing data and around 80 million unique TCR sequences. Among the approximately 430 genotyped donors, more than 70% belonged to the genetic ancestry cluster associated with self-reported Caucasian donors. The aim of the study was to test whether cataloging public T cell receptors could identify signatures of past pathogen exposure. The T cell repertoires of 666 subjects were profiled by immunosequencing and related to cytomegalovirus serostatus. Along with the approximately 700-subject first cohort, a separate validation cohort of approximately 110 different subjects was used. To predict cytomegalovirus infection status, the study brought together high-throughput TCR immunosequencing, statistical association of individual TCRs with disease status, and machine learning. To study patterns of TCR occurrence, a later analysis re-analyzed previously published TCR beta repertoires from around 670 donors and added high-resolution HLA genotyping. In the later analysis, no new phenotypic data were used to find candidate immune exposures; instead, reliance was placed on TCR beta sequences and their occurrence across donors. To decide whether each TCR beta V gene segment behaved as functional or pseudogenic, an earlier analysis of approximately 600 of the donors relied on high-throughput TCR beta sequencing. Donor age, sex, ethnicity and CMV serostatus were compiled alongside the repertoire data. A later genetic analysis took genome-wide SNP genotypes for about three fifths of the roughly 670 donors and used that subset as a discovery cohort. Every discovery cohort repertoire had been produced on one sequencing platform. Both class I and class II loci were covered by HLA typing, at four-digit resolution. The number of typed donors differed by locus: about 629-640 for A, B, C, DRB1 and DQB1; approximately 520 for DQA1; some 610 for DPA1; and 450 to 480 for DPB1. Because of strong linkage in the cohort, roughly five DR-DQ haplotypes were treated as single units for association and clustering. Among about 410 genotyped donors of the cohort, an average of approximately 200,000 unique TCR beta nucleotide sequences was sequenced per donor, of which roughly 17% were non-productive. Results and caveats for the whole study, not just this receptor: Sequencing depth was assumed to be roughly uniform across donors in the presence/absence analyses, though that assumption may not hold. According to the authors, the approach could potentially be generalized to other disease states and immunological phenotypes. According to a later analysis, most CMV-associated TCR beta chains appeared to be HLA-restricted, and the HLA associations seemed to be driven largely by CMV exposure. Assigning TCR associations to individual alleles was difficult when HLA alleles, especially DR and DQ, strongly co-occurred. A later analysis associated 16,951 TCR beta sequences with specific HLA alleles at a false discovery rate of 0.05. V-gene and J-gene trimming of TCR beta chains was associated with a missense DCLRE1C variant in a later genetic analysis, and the association was replicated in an independent cohort. A few of the identified cytomegalovirus-associated TCR beta chains were confirmed in vitro to be specific for cytomegalovirus antigens. A further reported finding was that TCR beta sequences accurately predicted the HLA-A and HLA-B alleles for most subjects in the first cohort. According to a later analysis, TCR association rates differed among HLA loci, with DRB1 alleles showing the most associated TCRs and HLA-C alleles showing the fewest. Correlated functional status among segregating V segments might be attributable to linkage disequilibrium, but an unknown experimental factor could not be ruled out. The earlier analysis of 587 of the donors excluded some 15 rarely observed V segments, including chromosome 9 orphons, because counts were too low. Most TCR sequences were seen in very few donors, while some public TCRs were found in many individuals. HLA typing was unavailable for some donors at each locus, so association tests used only the typed subset. In both the original and validation cohorts, the classifier was reported to diagnose cytomegalovirus status with high specificity and sensitivity. A cluster of highly shared sequence variants was judged likely to be a technical artifact of the sequencing pipeline. Some IMGT-functional V segments, including TRBV6-2 and TRBV6-3, could not be told apart with the 87-base-pair reads, so those segments were excluded. In an earlier analysis of more than 500 of the donors, most TCR beta V segments appeared in productive rearrangements about 87% or about 30% of the time, broadly matching IMGT annotations. Compared with the approximately 670-donor mean, donors in an Asian-associated ancestry cluster had fewer N-insertions in productive TCRs, according to a later genetic analysis. A total of roughly 160 TCR beta chains were listed by the study as associated with cytomegalovirus. The only immune exposure information available for the cohort was CMV serostatus. Several of the top co-occurrence clusters appeared to be linked to parvovirus B19, influenza, CMV and Epstein-Barr virus, according to a later analysis. Only TCR beta chains were sequenced in this cohort, and the absence of alpha or paired-chain data limited detectable features. Compared with equally common non-associated chains, HLA-associated TCR beta chains in a later analysis were more clonally expanded and had lower generation probabilities.

Based on the germline V gene, the CDR1 and CDR2 sequences are SGDLS and YYNGEE. V is shortened by 4 bases, J by 0 bases, and the region joining them spans 11 bases. The CDR3 measures 15 amino acids from cysteine to phenylalanine. Only the CDR3 DNA stays, 45 bases, in frame from base 1. The method behind the library was the immunoSEQ multiplex PCR assay. For the multiplex PCR, a mixture combining 60 forward primers for TCR Vbeta segments and 13 reverse primers for TCR Jbeta segments was used. The CDR3 region of rearranged TCR beta genes was amplified from genomic DNA with a multiplex PCR assay. The Illumina HiSeq System was used to sequence the amplified TCR beta libraries as 87-base-pair reads. In the original analysis: A later analysis tallied roughly 78 million unique TCR beta chains across the 650 to 750 repertoires, and approximately 11 million of those chains were shared by two or more donors. A nearest-neighbor algorithm error-corrected the raw reads and collapsed the reads into unique sequences, merging closely related sequences to remove PCR and sequencing errors. Alignment of CDR3 sequences to IMGT reference sequences was used to assign V, D and J gene segments. For a sequence to be retained, at least a six-nucleotide match to both a V gene segment and a J gene segment was required. A rearrangement counted as productive if the CDR3 had no stop codons and remained in frame with V and J, and every other rearrangement counted as non-productive. Following IMGT convention, CDR3 was defined as the stretch from the second conserved V-encoded cysteine to the conserved J-encoded phenylalanine. In an earlier analysis of 587 of the donors, sequences lacking an unambiguous match to a single V gene segment were excluded. In an earlier analysis of 450 to 750 of the donors, a V segment was called functional when productive rearrangements were above 56.7%, and segregating when the standard deviation between donors exceeded 5%. To diagnose cytomegalovirus status from the catalog of TCR beta chain sequences, a statistical classification framework was built. V and J gene assignment, in a later analysis, came from comparing TCR nucleotide sequences with IMGT/GENE-DB human TR gene sequences. A later analysis assigned CDR3 sequences and most-parsimonious VDJ recombination scenarios with the TCRdist pipeline. A later analysis defined each TCR beta chain by its CDR3 amino acid sequence plus V-gene family, and excluded reads lacking a unique V-gene family. As a way to deal with suspected cross-contamination and a sequencing artifact, a later analysis dropped approximately 570 nucleotide sequences that were highly shared and had low generation probability. In a later analysis, a clonal expansion index was calculated for each public chain from normalized within-repertoire ranks of inferred template counts. Generation probabilities in a later analysis came from a VDJ recombination model fitted to out-of-frame rearrangements, and those results were checked against IGoR. In a later analysis, hypergeometric tests were used to score TCR-TCR, TCR-HLA and TCR-CMV co-occurrence, with a repertoire-size bias correction applied to TCR pairs. To estimate false discovery rates, a later analysis permuted the HLA or CMV assignments 20 times. In a later analysis, co-occurring TCRs were grouped using DBSCAN, with TCRdist sequence similarity added in when clustering inside HLA-allele-positive subsets. Co-occurrence clustering excluded repertoires with fewer than 30,000 or more than 120,000 public chains, plus five with anomalous nucleotide sharing. As stored in TCRdb, this immuneACCESS dataset retains in-frame rearrangements with V and J assigned. A fraction of the clones does not appear; measured against another copy, unresolved V genes explain less than half of the discrepancy, and the remainder lacks a known reason. Clone size and V and J calls were adopted from that table, with D and trimming inferred from the DNA. Here the sample has 150,000 to 200,000 clones; over 75% occur a single time. The ten largest clones represent approximately 0.47% of the sample.

In total, roughly 670 healthy bone marrow donors made up the cohort. All cohort members were sampled while nominally healthy, although unrecorded immune exposures were likely present. The donor was CMV seronegative and belonged to the group of more than 300 seronegative cohort members. A peripheral blood sample was provided by each donor, and peripheral blood mononuclear cells were used for TCR beta sequencing. Genomic DNA extraction from the blood cell samples was performed with the Qiagen DNeasy Blood Extraction Kit. This clone was counted once. Its antigen is currently not known. Within one base of it there is no much larger clone, and no base qualities were kept.

The clonotype was recovered from a woman between 45 and 60 years old in good health and CMV-seronegative. This chain joins TRBV9 to TRBJ2-1; TRBD1 is a possible D gene, resting on 6 matching bases. The sequenced sample consisted of PBMCs. The CDR3 protein: CASSTTGSSYNEQFF. The nucleotide sequence reads TGTGCCAGCAGCACAACAGGGAGCTCCTACAATGAGCAGTTCTTC.